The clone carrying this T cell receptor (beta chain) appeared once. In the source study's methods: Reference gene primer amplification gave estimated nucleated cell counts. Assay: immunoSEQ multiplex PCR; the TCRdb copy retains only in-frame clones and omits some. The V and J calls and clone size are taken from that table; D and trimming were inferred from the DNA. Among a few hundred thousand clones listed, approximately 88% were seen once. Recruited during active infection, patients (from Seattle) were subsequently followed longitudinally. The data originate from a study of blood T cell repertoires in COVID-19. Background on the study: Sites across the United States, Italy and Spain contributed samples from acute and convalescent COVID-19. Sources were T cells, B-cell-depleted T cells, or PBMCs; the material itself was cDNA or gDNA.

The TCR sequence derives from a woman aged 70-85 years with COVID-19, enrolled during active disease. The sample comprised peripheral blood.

This CDR3 is CSVCLPGQQQETQYF. As DNA, the CDR3 is TGCAGCGTTTGTCTCCCGGGACAACAACAAGAGACCCAGTACTTC. The chain joins TRBV29-1 to TRBJ2-5; D might be TRBD1 (6 bases). This CDR3 is 15 amino acids long. With 5 bases removed from V and 2 bases from J, the gap between germline ends came to 18 bases. Germline-derived CDR1 and CDR2 are SQVTM and ANQGSEA.